The present entry profiles one TCR beta chain with its context. The source of the sample is a study of PD-L1 blockade in urothelial cancer. As for the study in general: Analysis of blood occurred 3 weeks (second dose) and 6 weeks after treatment start.

The CDR3 covers 16 residues. Trimming cost V 1 base and J 0 bases; bases outside gene matches: 4. CDR1 SGHDT and CDR2 YYEEEE come from the germline V gene. Using immunoSEQ multiplex PCR, the repertoire was profiled, and TCRdb retains in-frame clones only, with some absent. The sample has tens of thousands of clones; 82% are singletons. The genes are TRBV5-6 and TRBJ2-1; TRBD1 aligns across 7 bases. The origin of this receptor is a man between 60 and 75 years old with urothelial cancer. Material: PBMCs, obtained around atezolizumab (anti-PD-L1) treatment. In DNA form, the CDR3 reads TGTGCCAGCAGCTTGAGGGGGCCGAGCTCCTACAATGAGCAGTTCTTC. The encoded protein is CASSLRGPSSYNEQFF.